This T cell receptor beta chain stems from a study of shared clonotypes between healthy human individuals. Trimming cost V 2 bases and J 0 bases, with 11 bases left between them. The length of the CDR3 is 17 residues. Per germline, CDR1 SNHLY and CDR2 FYNNEI. This table comes from immunoSEQ multiplex PCR, and its TCRdb copy is limited to in-frame clones, with some not included. Among approximately 530,000 clones, 90% to 96% were seen once, and the ten largest hold approximately 0.06%. Healthy and HIV-negative, the adult donors had no recent acute infections or vaccinations. The J gene is TRBJ2-6, the V gene TRBV2; D unclear. Source material: naive CD4+ T cells sorted from blood. The sample's subset: CD45RA+ positively selected. The clonotype originates from a woman under 40 in good health. CDR3 protein: CASSEYGRPSGANVLTF. CDR3 nucleotides: TGTGCCAGCAGTGAATACGGTCGACCCTCTGGGGCCAACGTCCTGACTTTC.